This is a list of T cell receptor beta chains from one sample in a study of blood T cell repertoires in COVID-19. Repertoires were generated with immunoSEQ multiplex PCR, while TCRdb's copy carries only in-frame clones and drops some. The sample consists of about 95,000 clones, roughly 90% of them appearing once. Sequenced: peripheral blood. The receptor source for this set is a woman in her 70s with acute or convalescent COVID-19. Both conserved end residues are part of each CDR3. Fields, in order: D gene, J gene, V gene, clone size, CDR3 DNA, CDR3 protein. A D gene is named only where the DNA matches it firmly. Expanded clones are given a class, and other clones once, few, many or no size at all.

d_gene: .; j_gene: TRBJ2-1; v_gene: TRBV28; abundance: .; CDR3nt: TGTGCCAGCAGTTTCCAGGGGCTCCTCAATGAGCAGTTCTTC; CDR3aa: CASSFQGLLNEQFF
d_gene: .; j_gene: TRBJ1-5; v_gene: TRBV6-5; abundance: .; CDR3nt: TGTGCCAGCAGTTACTCTTTAGTAAATCAGCCCCAGCATTTT; CDR3aa: CASSYSLVNQPQHF
d_gene: .; j_gene: TRBJ1-2; v_gene: TRBV6-6; abundance: .; CDR3nt: TGTGCCAGCAGTTACCCCGTGTCAGGGGTGGGTGGCTACACCTTC; CDR3aa: CASSYPVSGVGGYTF
d_gene: TRBD2; j_gene: TRBJ2-1; v_gene: TRBV3-1/TRBV3-2; abundance: .; CDR3nt: TGTGCCAGCAGCCAGAATAGCGGGGGGTACAATGAGCAGTTCTTC; CDR3aa: CASSQNSGGYNEQFF
d_gene: TRBD2; j_gene: TRBJ2-1; v_gene: TRBV5-4; abundance: .; CDR3nt: TGTGCCAGCAGCTTAGGACTAGCCTTCGAGCAGTTCTTC; CDR3aa: CASSLGLAFEQFF
d_gene: TRBD2; j_gene: TRBJ2-3; v_gene: TRBV6-2/TRBV6-3; abundance: once; CDR3nt: TGTGCCAGCAGTTTTCGACTAGCGGGGAGCACAGATACGCAGTATTTT; CDR3aa: CASSFRLAGSTDTQYF
d_gene: .; j_gene: TRBJ1-1; v_gene: TRBV12-3/TRBV12-4; abundance: .; CDR3nt: TGTGCCAGCAGTTTAACGGGGAACACTGAAGCTTTCTTT; CDR3aa: CASSLTGNTEAFF
d_gene: TRBD1; j_gene: TRBJ2-7; v_gene: TRBV18; abundance: .; CDR3nt: TGTGCCAGCTCATCAGGACAGGGCCCCTACGAGCAGTACTTC; CDR3aa: CASSSGQGPYEQYF
d_gene: .; j_gene: TRBJ1-5; v_gene: TRBV16; abundance: .; CDR3nt: TGTGCCAGCAGCCAATCTGCGGTCTGGGGCGCGGGCAATCAGCCCCAGCATTTT; CDR3aa: CASSQSAVWGAGNQPQHF
d_gene: .; j_gene: TRBJ1-2; v_gene: TRBV5-1; abundance: .; CDR3nt: TGCGCCAGCAGCTTGGTGGCAGGGAATGTCGGCTACACCTTC; CDR3aa: CASSLVAGNVGYTF
d_gene: .; j_gene: TRBJ1-2; v_gene: TRBV2; abundance: .; CDR3nt: TGTGCCAGCACCAGTCGGAGGGGGGGGAACTATGGCTACACCTTC; CDR3aa: CASTSRRGGNYGYTF
d_gene: .; j_gene: TRBJ2-1; v_gene: TRBV6-5; abundance: .; CDR3nt: TGTGCCACACTATCAGAGAGCTCCTACAATGAGCAGTTCTTC; CDR3aa: CATLSESSYNEQFF
d_gene: .; j_gene: TRBJ1-3; v_gene: TRBV19; abundance: .; CDR3nt: TGTGCCAGTAGAGCAAATCCTGGAAACACCATATATTTT; CDR3aa: CASRANPGNTIYF
d_gene: .; j_gene: TRBJ1-3; v_gene: TRBV30; abundance: .; CDR3nt: TGTGCCTGGAGACTAGCGAGCTCTGGAAACACCATATATTTT; CDR3aa: CAWRLASSGNTIYF